This TCR beta chain was captured by sequencing in a study of blood T cell repertoires in COVID-19. Study-wide background: Spain, Italy and the United States supplied samples that represented acute and convalescent COVID-19. Sources were T cells, B-cell-depleted T cells, or PBMCs; the material itself was cDNA or gDNA.

The authors' processing: Estimated nucleated cell counts came from reference gene primer amplification. Method: immunoSEQ multiplex PCR; TCRdb's copy keeps in-frame clones and lacks some. The V and J calls and the clone size are those of that table, but D and trimming were determined from the DNA. The sample lists fewer than 110,000 clones, approximately 84% occurring once. CDR3 length: 18 residues. From germline, CDR1 is SEHNR and CDR2 FQNEAQ (reference sequence). V gave up 5 bases and J gave up 0 bases; unmatched junction bases: 12. The TCR comes from a human donor in a cohort sampled during active COVID-19. The sequencing input was peripheral blood. The chain links TRBV7-9 to TRBJ1-4; 7 bases map to TRBD1. DNA for the CDR3: TGTGCCAGCAGCCCCCGACAGGGCGTGAGTTCAACTAATGAAAAACTGTTTTTT. It yields the protein CASSPRQGVSSTNEKLFF.